A selection of T cell receptor beta chains follows, all from one sample in a study of cytomegalovirus exposure and HLA in healthy donors. Profiling relied on immunoSEQ multiplex PCR, and the TCRdb table lists in-frame clones only, not all of them. The sample carries 95,000 to 150,000 clones, roughly 70% recorded once. The material sequenced was PBMCs. The receptors shown here come from a woman between 40 and 55 years old in good health and CMV-seronegative. The CDR3 runs from the conserved cysteine through the conserved F or W. The order of the fields is CDR3 protein, CDR3 DNA, V gene, D gene, J gene, clone size. D genes are given only for firm matches. Not every row has a clone size; where given, it reads once, few, many or a size class.

CASSYPGTSSYEQYF,TGTGCCAGCAGTTACCCAGGGACTAGTTCCTACGAGCAGTACTTC,TRBV6-6,TRBD2,TRBJ2-7,NA
CASRTTGSALRLNTEAFF,TGTGCCAGCAGAACCACAGGGAGCGCCCTGAGGCTGAACACTGAAGCTTTCTTT,TRBV28,NA,TRBJ1-1,NA
CASSLGTRTDTQYF,TGTGCCAGCAGCTTAGGGACACGCACAGATACGCAGTATTTT,TRBV11-2,NA,TRBJ2-3,few
CASRGQHNQPQHF,TGTGCCAGCAGGGGACAGCATAATCAGCCCCAGCATTTT,TRBV28,TRBD1,TRBJ1-5,NA
CAWRIAYGYTF,TGTGCCTGGAGGATTGCGTATGGCTACACCTTC,TRBV30,NA,TRBJ1-2,NA
CASSPTDRESNQPQHF,TGCGCCAGCAGCCCTACGGACAGGGAGAGCAATCAGCCCCAGCATTTT,TRBV4-1,TRBD1,TRBJ1-5,NA
CASSPGATGPPGNEQFF,TGTGCCAGCAGCCCTGGCGCGACAGGCCCCCCCGGCAATGAGCAGTTCTTC,TRBV7-9,NA,TRBJ2-1,NA
CASSFLAGRPYEQYF,TGTGCCAGCAGCTTTTTGGCAGGGCGACCCTACGAGCAGTACTTC,TRBV11-2,NA,TRBJ2-7,NA
CASSYRLAGADTQYF,TGTGCCAGCAGTTACCGACTAGCGGGGGCAGATACGCAGTATTTT,TRBV6-6,TRBD2,TRBJ2-3,NA
CAWSDVNRPGPGDEQYF,TGTGCCTGGAGTGATGTAAATCGTCCAGGACCCGGGGACGAGCAGTACTTC,TRBV30,NA,TRBJ2-7,NA
CASSLEGSGYGYTF,TGCGCCAGCAGCTTGGAAGGGAGTGGTTATGGCTACACCTTC,TRBV5-1,NA,TRBJ1-2,NA
CASRPDRLAGNEQFF,TGTGCCAGTAGACCCGACCGACTAGCGGGGAATGAGCAGTTCTTC,TRBV19,TRBD2,TRBJ2-1,NA
CASSPRQQETQYF,TGTGCCAGCTCACCACGCCAGCAAGAGACCCAGTACTTC,TRBV18,NA,TRBJ2-5,NA
CASSPTATSAYEQYF,TGTGCCAGCAGCCCCACGGCGACTAGCGCATACGAGCAGTACTTC,TRBV9,TRBD2,TRBJ2-7,NA
CASSSPDRAAGELFF,TGTGCCAGCAGCTCGCCGGACAGGGCCGCCGGGGAGCTGTTTTTT,TRBV7-6,TRBD1,TRBJ2-2,NA
CSVQPQGRGTEAFF,TGCAGCGTTCAACCACAGGGAAGGGGCACTGAAGCTTTCTTT,TRBV29-1,NA,TRBJ1-1,NA
CASSLVAGGYEQYF,TGTGCCAGCAGCTTAGTGGCAGGAGGCTACGAGCAGTACTTC,TRBV11-2,NA,TRBJ2-7,few
CASSLPRPGGGEKLFF,TGTGCCAGCAGTTTACCTCGGCCAGGGGGTGGAGAAAAACTGTTTTTT,TRBV28,TRBD1,TRBJ1-4,few
CASSLSTGTPYEQYF,TGTGCCAGCAGTTTATCGACCGGGACTCCCTACGAGCAGTACTTC,TRBV27,NA,TRBJ2-7,NA
CASRPVGPNQPQHF,TGTGCCAGTAGGCCGGTGGGGCCAAATCAGCCCCAGCATTTT,TRBV19,NA,TRBJ1-5,NA
CASSSQGYEQYF,TGTGCCAGCAGTTCACAGGGCTACGAGCAGTACTTC,TRBV7-9,NA,TRBJ2-7,few
CASRSQGTYEQYF,TGTGCCAGCAGATCGCAGGGGACCTACGAGCAGTACTTC,TRBV28,NA,TRBJ2-7,NA
CASSREGLVGEQYF,TGTGCCAGTAGCAGGGAGGGACTAGTGGGTGAACAGTACTTC,TRBV19,TRBD2,TRBJ2-7,NA
CASSQGGLAGARDGSYEQYF,TGCGCCAGCAGCCAAGGCGGACTAGCGGGAGCGAGAGATGGCTCCTACGAGCAGTACTTC,TRBV4-1,TRBD2,TRBJ2-7,few
CASSESGRALKNIQYF,TGTGCCAGCAGTGAATCAGGCAGGGCCCTCAAAAACATTCAGTACTTC,TRBV25-1,NA,TRBJ2-4,NA
CASSYYSYRCSQHF,TGCGCCAGCAGTTATTATTCTTACAGGTGTTCCCAGCATTTT,TRBV10-1,NA,TRBJ1-5,NA
CASSYSRDIYNEQFF,TGTGCCAGCAGTTACTCCCGGGACATATACAATGAGCAGTTCTTC,TRBV6-5,NA,TRBJ2-1,NA
CATRQDSYEQYF,TGTGCCACCCGACAGGACTCCTACGAGCAGTACTTC,TRBV10-3,NA,TRBJ2-7,NA
CASSATGDSEQFF,TGTGCCAGCAGCGCGACAGGGGACAGTGAGCAGTTCTTC,TRBV7-3,TRBD1,TRBJ2-1,NA
CASSFTSGGPDTQYF,TGCGCCAGCAGCTTCACTAGCGGGGGTCCCGATACGCAGTATTTT,TRBV5-1,TRBD2,TRBJ2-3,NA
CASSYGGSQGGTQYF,TGTGCCAGCAGTTACGGTGGATCCCAGGGGGGAACCCAGTACTTC,TRBV6-6,NA,TRBJ2-5,few
CARSVPITGSFSNTEAFF,TGTGCCAGAAGCGTCCCGATAACGGGGTCCTTTTCGAACACTGAAGCTTTCTTT,TRBV5-3,NA,TRBJ1-1,NA
CASKNRDWAEAFF,TGTGCCAGCAAAAACAGGGATTGGGCTGAAGCTTTCTTT,TRBV6-5,NA,TRBJ1-1,NA
CASSFQRDTGELFF,TGTGCCAGCAGCTTCCAGCGGGACACCGGGGAGCTGTTTTTT,TRBV7-9,NA,TRBJ2-2,NA
CASSPELGAGELFF,TGTGCCAGCTCACCAGAATTAGGGGCCGGGGAGCTGTTTTTT,TRBV18,NA,TRBJ2-2,NA
CASTLKRDNEQFF,TGTGCCAGCACCCTTAAACGGGACAATGAGCAGTTCTTC,TRBV6-5,NA,TRBJ2-1,NA
CATKTGRSGANVLTF,TGTGCCACCAAGACAGGGCGCTCTGGGGCCAACGTCCTGACTTTC,TRBV19,TRBD1,TRBJ2-6,NA
CASGSGLADNEQFF,TGTGCCAGCGGGTCTGGGTTAGCGGACAATGAGCAGTTCTTC,TRBV7-6,NA,TRBJ2-1,NA
CASSPGPLAGVNEQYF,TGTGCCAGCAGCCCGGGCCCTCTAGCGGGGGTTAACGAGCAGTACTTC,TRBV5-4,TRBD2,TRBJ2-7,NA
CACWTDEPGEPYEQYF,TGTGCCTGTTGGACGGATGAACCCGGGGAACCCTACGAGCAGTACTTC,TRBV5-4,NA,TRBJ2-7,NA
CASSLAGVGGVSEQYF,TGTGCCAGCAGCTTGGCTGGGGTCGGAGGTGTTTCTGAGCAGTACTTC,TRBV7-2,NA,TRBJ2-5,NA
CASSLRGEQYF,TGTGCCAGCAGCCTTCGCGGGGAGCAGTACTTC,TRBV7-8,NA,TRBJ2-7,NA
CASRGDSYEQYF,TGTGCCAGCAGGGGTGACAGTTACGAGCAGTACTTC,TRBV28,NA,TRBJ2-7,few
CASSGQGVENTIYF,TGTGCCAGCAGTGGACAGGGGGTGGAAAACACCATATATTTT,TRBV2,TRBD1,TRBJ1-3,NA
CASRRLGLGQPQHF,TGTGCCAGTAGACGACTAGGGCTGGGTCAGCCCCAGCATTTT,TRBV19,NA,TRBJ1-5,NA
CASSLDLKETQYF,TGTGCCAGCAGCTTGGATTTAAAAGAGACCCAGTACTTC,TRBV5-6,NA,TRBJ2-5,NA
CASSRASGGNTGELFF,TGTGCCAGCAGCCGGGCCAGCGGGGGTAACACCGGGGAGCTGTTTTTT,TRBV4-2,TRBD2,TRBJ2-2,NA
CASSPEVTQYF,TGTGCCAGCTCACCAGAGGTCACGCAGTATTTT,TRBV18,NA,TRBJ2-3,NA